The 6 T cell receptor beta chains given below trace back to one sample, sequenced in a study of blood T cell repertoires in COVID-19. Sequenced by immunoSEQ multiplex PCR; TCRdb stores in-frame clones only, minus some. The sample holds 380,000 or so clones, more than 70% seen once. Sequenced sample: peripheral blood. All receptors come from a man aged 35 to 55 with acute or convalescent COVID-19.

CDR3 DNA sequence: TGTGCCAGTAGTAACAGGGGGCCATCTCAGCCCCAGCATTTT. Its protein is CASSNRGPSQPQHF. The V gene is TRBV19, the J gene TRBJ1-5, with TRBD1 matching over 9 bases. The CDR3 sequence is 14 residues long. V shed 4 bases, J shed 6 bases, and the junction held 4 bases outside the gene matches. Germline values: CDR1 LNHDA, CDR2 SQIVND (reference sequence).

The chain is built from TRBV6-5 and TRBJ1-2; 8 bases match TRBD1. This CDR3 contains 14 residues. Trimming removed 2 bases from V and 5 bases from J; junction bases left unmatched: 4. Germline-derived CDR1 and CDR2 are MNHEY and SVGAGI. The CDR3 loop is CASSYRTGGYGYTF. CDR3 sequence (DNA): TGTGCCAGCAGTTACCGAACAGGGGGATATGGCTACACCTTC.

The CDR3 DNA follows: TGTGCCAGCAGCTGGGGCCGGGGGGTAAGTCAGCCCCAGCATTTT. Translated: CASSWGRGVSQPQHF. The chain recombines TRBV2 with TRBJ1-5, with a tentative D call TRBD1 (5 bases). Germline V CDR1 and CDR2: SNHLY, FYNNEI. CDR3 length: 15 amino acids. The V end lost 6 bases, the J end lost 6 bases, and 18 bases lay between the germline ends. Complete variable domain (other parts from reference TRBV2 and TRBJ1-5): EPEVTQTPSHQVTQMGQEVILRCVPISNHLYFYWYRQILGQKVEFLVSFYNNEISEKSEIFDDQFSVERPDGSNFTLKIRSTKLEDSAMYFCASSWGRGVSQPQHFGDGTRLSIL.

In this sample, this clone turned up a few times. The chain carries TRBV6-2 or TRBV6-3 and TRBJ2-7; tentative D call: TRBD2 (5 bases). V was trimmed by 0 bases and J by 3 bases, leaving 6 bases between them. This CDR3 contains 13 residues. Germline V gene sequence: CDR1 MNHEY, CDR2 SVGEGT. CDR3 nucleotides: TGTGCCAGCAGTTACTCGGACTTCTACGAGCAGTACTTC. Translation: CASSYSDFYEQYF.

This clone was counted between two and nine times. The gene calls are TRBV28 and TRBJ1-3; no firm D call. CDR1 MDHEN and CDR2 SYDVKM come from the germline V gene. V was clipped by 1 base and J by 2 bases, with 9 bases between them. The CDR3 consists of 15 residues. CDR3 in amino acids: CASSLSGRPGNTIYF. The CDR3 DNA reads TGTGCCAGCAGTTTATCCGGCAGGCCTGGAAACACCATATATTTT.

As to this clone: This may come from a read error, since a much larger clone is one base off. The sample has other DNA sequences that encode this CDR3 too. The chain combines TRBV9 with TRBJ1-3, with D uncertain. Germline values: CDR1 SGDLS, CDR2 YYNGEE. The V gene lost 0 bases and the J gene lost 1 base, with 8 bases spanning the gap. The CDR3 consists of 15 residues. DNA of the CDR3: TGTGCCAGCAGCGTAGAGGCGGGATCTGGAAACACCATATATTTT. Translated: CASSVEAGSGNTIYF.